This TCR beta chain was captured in a study of blood T cell repertoires in COVID-19. Study-wide background: T cells, B-cell-depleted T cells, or PBMCs supplied cDNA or gDNA.

As handled by the study authors: Reference gene primer amplification gave estimated nucleated cell counts. Using immunoSEQ multiplex PCR, the repertoire was profiled, and TCRdb retains in-frame clones only, with some absent. The DNA was the basis for D and trimming; V, J and clone size are from that table. The data contain approximately 70,000 clones, around four fifths of them singletons. This clone was seen more than once but under ten times. The origin of this receptor is a man aged 80 or over with active or convalescent COVID-19. Sequencing was done on a sample of peripheral blood.

CDR3 bases: TGTGCCAGCGGAGTAGGGAACACTGAAGCTTTCTTT. Amino acids: CASGVGNTEAFF. V gene TRBV2 combines with J gene TRBJ1-1, with D hard to call. The germline V gene encodes CDR1 SNHLY and CDR2 FYNNEI. The CDR3 spans 12 residues. V lost 8 bases and J lost 1, with 8 bases in between.